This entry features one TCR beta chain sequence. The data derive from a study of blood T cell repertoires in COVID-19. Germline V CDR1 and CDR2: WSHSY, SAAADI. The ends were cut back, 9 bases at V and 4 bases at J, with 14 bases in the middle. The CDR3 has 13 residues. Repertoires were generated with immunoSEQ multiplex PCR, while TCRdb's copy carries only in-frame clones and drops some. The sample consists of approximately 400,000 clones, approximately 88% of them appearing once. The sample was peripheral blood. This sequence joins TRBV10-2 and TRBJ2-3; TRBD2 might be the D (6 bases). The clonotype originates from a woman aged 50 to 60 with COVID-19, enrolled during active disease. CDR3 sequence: CASAPGVADTQYF. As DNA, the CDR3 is TGCGCCAGTGCTCCGGGGGTTGCAGATACGCAGTATTTT.